The entry below describes one T cell receptor beta chain. The junction does not match germline at one end; this may be a read error. The sample comes from a study of tumor and adjacent non-tumor tissue in lung cancer. Overall study: Aged about 30 to 76 years, patients included under 13 men and several women with stage I to III disease.

The CDR3 covers 16 residues. Germline lookup yields CDR1 SGHAT and CDR2 FQNNGV. A modified ARM-PCR protocol with three rounds of nested PCR amplified TCRbeta. TCRdb processed the multiplex PCR reads anew with MiXCR; each CDR3 protein has one entry. The repertoire holds around 60,000 distinct CDR3 sequences, with over 60% as singletons. The template was RNA from unsorted bulk tissue. The normal lung tissue was taken more than 3 cm from the tumor edge. This clonotype originated in a man between 65 and 85 years old with non-small cell lung cancer. The chain is built from TRBV11-2 and TRBJ2-3; the D gene is possibly TRBD2 (5 bases). What was sequenced was distant non-tumor lung tissue. In nucleotides, the CDR3 is TGTGCCAGCAGCTTATGGGAGTGCAAACGCACAGTTACGCAGTATTTT. It codes for CASSLWECKRTVTQYF.